This T cell receptor beta chain is from a study of PD-1 blockade in mismatch repair-deficient tumors. Study information: Patients had approximately 12 mismatch repair-deficient cancer types, all previously treated and progressing. Study findings and constraints: Tumor-resident clones, often undetectable pretreatment in blood, expanded then contracted after pembrolizumab.

Concerning this clone itself: No antigen is known for it.

Every patient had mismatch repair deficiency by PCR or immunohistochemistry. TCRs were sequenced from three patients responding to pembrolizumab. The table came from immunoSEQ multiplex PCR; TCRdb's copy has only in-frame clones and leaves some out. Of around 100,000 clones in the sample, roughly 80% were seen once. Germline assignment: CDR1 SNHLY and CDR2 FYNNEI. V lost 3 bases and J lost 7; bases outside the gene matches: 14. The CDR3 extends over 17 amino acids. The sequencing used peripheral blood, collected just over 59 weeks after starting pembrolizumab. The chain joins TRBV2 to TRBJ1-5; the match to TRBD1 covers 8 bases. This clonotype was sampled from an adult with mismatch repair-deficient cancer. The CDR3 coding sequence is TGTGCCAGCAGTGAGCTAGGACAGGGTTTCGGCCGGCAGCCCCAGCATTTT. The encoded protein is CASSELGQGFGRQPQHF.